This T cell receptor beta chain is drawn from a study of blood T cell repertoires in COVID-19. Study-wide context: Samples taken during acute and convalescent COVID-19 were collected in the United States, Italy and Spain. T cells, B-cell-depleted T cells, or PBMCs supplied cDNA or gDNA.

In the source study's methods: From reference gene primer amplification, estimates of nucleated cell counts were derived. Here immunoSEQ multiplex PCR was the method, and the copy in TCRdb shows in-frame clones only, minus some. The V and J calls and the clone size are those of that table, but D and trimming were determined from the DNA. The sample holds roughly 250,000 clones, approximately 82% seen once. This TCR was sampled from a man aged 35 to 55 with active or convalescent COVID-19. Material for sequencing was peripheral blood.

Here the CDR3 reads CASSQDITGGNTIYF. In DNA, the CDR3 is TGCGCCAGCAGCCAAGATATAACAGGGGGAAACACCATATATTTT. The chain joins TRBV4-1 to TRBJ1-3; D possibly corresponds to TRBD1 (6 bases). The length of the CDR3 is 15 residues. Trimming left V 0 bases short and J 4 bases short, with 10 bases between. CDR1 is MGHRA, CDR2 YSYEKL, per germline.